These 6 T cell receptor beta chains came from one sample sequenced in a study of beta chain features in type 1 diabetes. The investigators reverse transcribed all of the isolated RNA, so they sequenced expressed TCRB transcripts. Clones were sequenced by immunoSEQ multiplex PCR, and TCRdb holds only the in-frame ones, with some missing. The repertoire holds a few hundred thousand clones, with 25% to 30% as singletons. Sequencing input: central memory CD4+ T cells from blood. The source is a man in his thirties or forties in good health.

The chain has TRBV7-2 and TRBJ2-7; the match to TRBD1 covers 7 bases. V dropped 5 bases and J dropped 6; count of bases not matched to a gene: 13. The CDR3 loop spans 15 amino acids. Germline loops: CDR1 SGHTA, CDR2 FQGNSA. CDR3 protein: CASSLRTGDSAEQYF. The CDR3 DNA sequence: TGTGCCAGCAGCCTCAGGACAGGCGATAGCGCCGAGCAGTACTTC.

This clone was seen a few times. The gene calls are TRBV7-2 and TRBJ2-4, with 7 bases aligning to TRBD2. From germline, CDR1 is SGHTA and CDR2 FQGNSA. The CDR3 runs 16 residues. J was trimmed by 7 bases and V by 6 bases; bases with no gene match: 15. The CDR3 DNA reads TGTGCCAGCAGTTCGAACCAAGCGGGATCGGGGAACATTCAGTACTTC. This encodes CASSSNQAGSGNIQYF.

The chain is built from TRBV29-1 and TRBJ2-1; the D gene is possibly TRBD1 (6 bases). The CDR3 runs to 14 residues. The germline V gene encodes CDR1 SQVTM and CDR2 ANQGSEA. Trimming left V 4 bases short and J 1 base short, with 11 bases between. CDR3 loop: CSVARQESYNEQFF. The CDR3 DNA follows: TGCAGCGTTGCGCGACAGGAATCCTACAATGAGCAGTTCTTC.

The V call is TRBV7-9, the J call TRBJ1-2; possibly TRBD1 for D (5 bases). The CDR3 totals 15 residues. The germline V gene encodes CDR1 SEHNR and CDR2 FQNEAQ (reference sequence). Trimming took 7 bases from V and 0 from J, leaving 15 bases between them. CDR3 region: CASTDQGGANYGYTF. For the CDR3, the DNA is TGTGCCAGCACAGACCAGGGTGGTGCTAACTATGGCTACACCTTC.

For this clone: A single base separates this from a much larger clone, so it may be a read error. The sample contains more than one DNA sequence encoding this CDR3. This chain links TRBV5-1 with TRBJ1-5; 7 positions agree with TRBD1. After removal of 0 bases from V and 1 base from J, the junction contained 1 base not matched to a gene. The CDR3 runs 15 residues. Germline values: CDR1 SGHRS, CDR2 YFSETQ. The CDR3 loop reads CASSLEGGSNQPQHF. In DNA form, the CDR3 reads TGCGCCAGCAGCTTGGAAGGGGGCAGCAATCAGCCCCAGCATTTT.

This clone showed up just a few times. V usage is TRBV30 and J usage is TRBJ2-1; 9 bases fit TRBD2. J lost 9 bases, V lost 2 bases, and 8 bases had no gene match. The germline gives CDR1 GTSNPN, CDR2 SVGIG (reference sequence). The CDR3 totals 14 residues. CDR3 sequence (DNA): TGTGCCTGGAGTCCCGGACTAGCGCGGGGTGAGCAGTTCTTC. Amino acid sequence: CAWSPGLARGEQFF.